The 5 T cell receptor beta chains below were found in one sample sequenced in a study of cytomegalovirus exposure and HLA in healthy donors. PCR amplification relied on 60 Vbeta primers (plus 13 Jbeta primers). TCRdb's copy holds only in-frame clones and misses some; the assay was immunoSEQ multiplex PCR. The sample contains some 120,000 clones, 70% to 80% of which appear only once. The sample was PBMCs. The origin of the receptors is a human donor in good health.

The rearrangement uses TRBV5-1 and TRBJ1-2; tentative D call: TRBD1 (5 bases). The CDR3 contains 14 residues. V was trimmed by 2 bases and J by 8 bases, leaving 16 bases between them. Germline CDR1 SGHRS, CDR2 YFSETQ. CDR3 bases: TGCGCCAGCAGCTTTGACTCAGGGTCCATCGGCTACACCTTC. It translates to CASSFDSGSIGYTF.

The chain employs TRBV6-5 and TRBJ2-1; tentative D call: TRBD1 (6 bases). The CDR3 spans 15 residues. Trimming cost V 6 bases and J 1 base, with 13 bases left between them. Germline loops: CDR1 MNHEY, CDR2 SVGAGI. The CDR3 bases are TGTGCCAGCAGCCTCGACAGGTCATCCTACAATGAGCAGTTCTTC. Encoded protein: CASSLDRSSYNEQFF.

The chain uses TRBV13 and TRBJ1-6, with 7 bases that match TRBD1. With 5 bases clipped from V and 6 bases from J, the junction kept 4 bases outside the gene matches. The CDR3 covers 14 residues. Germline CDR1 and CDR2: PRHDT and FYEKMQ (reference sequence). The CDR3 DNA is TGTGCCAGCAGCACCCGGGACAGTAATTCACCCCTCCACTTT. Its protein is CASSTRDSNSPLHF.

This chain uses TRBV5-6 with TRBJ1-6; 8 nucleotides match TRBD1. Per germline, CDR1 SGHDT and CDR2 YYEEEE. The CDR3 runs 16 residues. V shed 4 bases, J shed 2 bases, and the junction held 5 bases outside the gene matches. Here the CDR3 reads CASSGQGGTYNSPLHF. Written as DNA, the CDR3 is TGTGCCAGCAGCGGACAGGGAGGGACCTATAATTCACCCCTCCACTTT.

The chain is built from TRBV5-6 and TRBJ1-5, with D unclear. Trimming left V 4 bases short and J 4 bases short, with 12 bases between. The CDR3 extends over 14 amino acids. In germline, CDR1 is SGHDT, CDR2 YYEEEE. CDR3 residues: CASSTGRSNQPQHF. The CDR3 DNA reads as TGTGCCAGCAGCACCGGGAGAAGTAATCAGCCCCAGCATTTT.